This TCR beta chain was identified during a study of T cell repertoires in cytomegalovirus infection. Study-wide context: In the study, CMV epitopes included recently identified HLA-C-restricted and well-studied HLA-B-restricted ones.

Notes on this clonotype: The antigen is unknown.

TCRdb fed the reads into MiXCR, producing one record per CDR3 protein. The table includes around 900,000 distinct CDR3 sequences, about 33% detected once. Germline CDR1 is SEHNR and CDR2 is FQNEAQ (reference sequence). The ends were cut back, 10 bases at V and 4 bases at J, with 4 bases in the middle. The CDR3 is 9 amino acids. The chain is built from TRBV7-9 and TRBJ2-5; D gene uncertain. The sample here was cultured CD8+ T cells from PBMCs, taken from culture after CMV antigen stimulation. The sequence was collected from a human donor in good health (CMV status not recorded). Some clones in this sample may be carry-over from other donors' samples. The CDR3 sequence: CAIGETQYF. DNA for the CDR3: TGTGCCATTGGAGAGACCCAGTACTTC. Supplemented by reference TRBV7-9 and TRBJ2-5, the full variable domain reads DTGVSQNPRHKITKRGQNVTFRCDPISEHNRLYWYRQTLGQGPEFLTYFQNEAQLEKSRLLSDRFSAERPKGSFSTLEIQRTEQGDSAMYLCAIGETQYFGPGTRLLVL.